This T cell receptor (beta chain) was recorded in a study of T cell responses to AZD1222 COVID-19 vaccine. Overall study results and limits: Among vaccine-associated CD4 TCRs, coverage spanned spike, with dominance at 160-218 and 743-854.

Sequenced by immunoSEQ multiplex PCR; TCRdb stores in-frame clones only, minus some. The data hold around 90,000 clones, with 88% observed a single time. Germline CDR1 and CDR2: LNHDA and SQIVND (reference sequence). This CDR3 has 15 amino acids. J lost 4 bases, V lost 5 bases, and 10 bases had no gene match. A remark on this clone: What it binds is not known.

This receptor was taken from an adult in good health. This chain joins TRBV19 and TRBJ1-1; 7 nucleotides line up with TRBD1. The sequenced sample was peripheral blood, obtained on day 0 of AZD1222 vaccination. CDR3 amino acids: CASSPLTGAGTEAFF. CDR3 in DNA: TGTGCCAGTAGTCCGCTAACAGGGGCGGGCACTGAAGCTTTCTTT.